This T cell receptor beta chain appears in the sequencing data of a study of read filtering for tumor transcriptome and immune sequencing. Molecular barcoded adaptors covering alpha/delta and beta/gamma chains were used on about 390 ng RNA. In TCRdb, the reads were re-called with MiXCR into one record per CDR3 protein. The sample includes several thousand distinct CDR3 sequences, around 21% of them seen just once. This CDR3 contains 12 residues. Per germline, CDR1 DFQATT and CDR2 SNEGSKA (reference sequence). Details on this clonotype: An end of the junction does not agree with germline; a read error may underlie this.

Source material: a population of CD138-negative cells sorted from bone marrow. The clonotype originates from a donor at least 40 years old with multiple myeloma. V and J are TRBV20-1 and TRBJ2-7; D remains ambiguous. CDR3 sequence reads: CGAIGVHYEQYF. CDR3 nucleotides: TGCGGTGCTATAGGAGTACACTACGAGCAGTACTTC.